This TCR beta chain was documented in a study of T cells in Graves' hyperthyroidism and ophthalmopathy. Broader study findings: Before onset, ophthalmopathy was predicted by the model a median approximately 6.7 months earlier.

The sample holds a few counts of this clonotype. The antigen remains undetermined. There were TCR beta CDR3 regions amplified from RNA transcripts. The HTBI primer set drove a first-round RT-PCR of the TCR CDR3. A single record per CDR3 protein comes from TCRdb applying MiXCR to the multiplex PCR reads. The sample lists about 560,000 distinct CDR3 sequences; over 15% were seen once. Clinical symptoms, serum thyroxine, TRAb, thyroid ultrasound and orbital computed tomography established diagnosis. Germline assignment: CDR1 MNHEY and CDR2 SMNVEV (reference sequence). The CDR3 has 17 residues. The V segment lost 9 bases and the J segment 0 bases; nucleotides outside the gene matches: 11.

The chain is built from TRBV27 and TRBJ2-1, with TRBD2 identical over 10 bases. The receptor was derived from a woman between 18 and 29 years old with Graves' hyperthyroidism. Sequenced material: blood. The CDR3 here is CASMGLAGVYSYNEQFF. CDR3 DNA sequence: TGTGCCAGTATGGGGCTAGCGGGAGTGTACTCCTACAATGAGCAGTTCTTC.